These 8 T cell receptor beta chains were all obtained from the same sample, sequenced in a study of Ad26.COV2.S vaccination and SARS-CoV-2 variants. The repertoire was sequenced with immunoSEQ multiplex PCR; TCRdb's copy has only in-frame clones and lacks some. Of around 300,000 clones in the sample, about 89% were seen once. Stated treatment: some 19 received Ad26.COV2.S at low or high dose, single or two shots; several received placebo; per-sample allocation not given. Collection of the samples took place on day 63 after the first injection of vaccine or placebo. Sample: peripheral blood, taken in a trial of Ad26.COV2.S vaccine versus placebo. The origin of the receptors is a person between 18 and 60 years old who received the Ad26.COV2.S COVID-19 vaccine or a placebo.

V and J are TRBV24-1 and TRBJ1-1; perhaps TRBD1 as D (6 bases). V was shortened by 0 bases and J by 0 bases, with 13 bases between the two germline ends. The CDR3 loop spans 17 amino acids. Germline V gene data show CDR1 as KGHDR and CDR2 as SFDVKD. CDR3: CATSDLGRGKLNTEAFF. Here the CDR3 DNA reads TGTGCCACCAGTGATTTGGGCAGGGGCAAGCTGAACACTGAAGCTTTCTTT.

The chain couples TRBV6-2 or TRBV6-3 to TRBJ1-6; D is possibly TRBD1 (6 bases). The germline V gene encodes CDR1 MNHEY and CDR2 SVGEGT. Trimming stripped 0 bases from V and 7 bases from J, with 16 bases between. The CDR3 is 17 residues long. This CDR3 is CASSYSSGASENSPLHF. The CDR3 DNA reads as TGTGCCAGCAGTTACTCGTCAGGGGCAAGTGAGAATTCACCCCTCCACTTT.

The chain joins TRBV19 to TRBJ1-1; the D is unclear. The CDR3 sequence is 16 residues long. The V end lost 2 bases, the J end lost 0 bases, and 13 bases lay between the germline ends. Germline V gene data show CDR1 as LNHDA and CDR2 as SQIVND (reference sequence). The CDR3 loop is CASSIKSKGLNTEAFF. In DNA form, the CDR3 reads TGTGCCAGTAGTATAAAGTCGAAGGGATTGAACACTGAAGCTTTCTTT.

This sequence joins TRBV23-1 and TRBJ1-1; no clear D gene. TRBV23-1 is recorded as an ORF, its role being uncertain. V lost 3 bases and J 1 base, leaving 6 bases between the germline ends. This CDR3 region has 13 residues. CDR3 residues: CASSHYGNTEAFF. CDR3 DNA sequence: TGCGCCAGCAGTCATTACGGGAACACTGAAGCTTTCTTT.

The chain couples TRBV6-5 to TRBJ2-5; no firm D call. The V end lost 7 bases, the J end lost 2 bases, and 14 bases lay between the germline ends. Germline CDR1 MNHEY, CDR2 SVGAGI. The CDR3 runs 14 residues. In nucleotides, the CDR3 is TGTGCCAGCACTAGTTGGGCAAATCAAGAGACCCAGTACTTC. Its translation: CASTSWANQETQYF.

The chain employs TRBV18 and TRBJ1-5, with D tentatively TRBD1 (5 bases). In germline, CDR1 is KGHSH, CDR2 LQKENI. V was clipped by 6 bases and J by 5 bases, with 11 bases between them. The length of the CDR3 is 13 residues. The CDR3 nucleotides are TGTGCCAGCTCCAACGAACAGGATCAGCCCCAGCATTTT. Translation gives CASSNEQDQPQHF. Full variable domain (rest looked up from reference TRBV18 and TRBJ1-5): NAGVMQNPRHLVRRRGQEARLRCSPMKGHSHVYWYRQLPEEGLKFMVYLQKENIIDESGMPKERFSAEFPKEGPSILRIQQVVRGDSAAYFCASSNEQDQPQHFGDGTRLSIL.

The J gene is TRBJ2-3, the V gene TRBV29-1, with TRBD2 matching over 8 bases. In germline, CDR1 is SQVTM, CDR2 ANQGSEA. The CDR3 extends over 16 amino acids. The ends lost 7 bases at V and 3 bases at J; junction bases unmatched: 15. CDR3 loop: CSGRFAGRALTDTQYF. In DNA form, the CDR3 reads TGCAGCGGCCGTTTTGCCGGGAGGGCCCTAACAGATACGCAGTATTTT.

The V gene is TRBV11-2, the J gene TRBJ2-7, with a weak D call TRBD1 (6 bases). The germline CDR1 and CDR2 sequences are SGHAT and FQNNGV. This CDR3 has 14 amino acids. Trimming stripped 1 base from V and 3 bases from J, with 10 bases between. Here the CDR3 DNA reads TGTGCCAGCAGCTTAGCCGGGACACTCTACGAGCAGTACTTC. Amino acids: CASSLAGTLYEQYF. The whole variable domain, remainder taken from reference TRBV11-2 and TRBJ2-7, is EAGVAQSPRYKIIEKRQSVAFWCNPISGHATLYWYQQILGQGPKLLIQFQNNGVVDDSQLPKDRFSAERLKGVDSTLKIQPAKLEDSAVYLCASSLAGTLYEQYFGPGTRLTVT.